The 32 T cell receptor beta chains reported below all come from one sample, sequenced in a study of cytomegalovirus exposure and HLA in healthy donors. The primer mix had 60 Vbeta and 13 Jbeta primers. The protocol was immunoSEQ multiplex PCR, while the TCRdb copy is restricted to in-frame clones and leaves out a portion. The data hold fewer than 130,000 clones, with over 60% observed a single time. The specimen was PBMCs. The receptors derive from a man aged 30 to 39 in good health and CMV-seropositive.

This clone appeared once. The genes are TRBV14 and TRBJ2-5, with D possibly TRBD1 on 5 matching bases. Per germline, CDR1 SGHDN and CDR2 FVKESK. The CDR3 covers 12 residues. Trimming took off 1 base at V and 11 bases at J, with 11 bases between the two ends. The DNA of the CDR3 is TGTGCCAGCAGCCAAGTCGCGAGACAGCAGTACTTC. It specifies CASSQVARQQYF. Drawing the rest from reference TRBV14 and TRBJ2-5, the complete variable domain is EAGVTQFPSHSVIEKGQTVTLRCDPISGHDNLYWYRRVMGKEIKFLLHFVKESKQDESGMPNNRFLAERTGGTYSTLKVQPAELEDSGVYFCASSQVARQQYFGPGTRLLVL.

CDR3 nucleotides: TGTGCCAGCAGCCCCGGACTAGCGGGGGGGTCTAGTAACATTCAGTACTTC. Residues: CASSPGLAGGSSNIQYF. The chain carries TRBV11-2 and TRBJ2-4; 15 nucleotides agree with TRBD2. With V trimmed by 5 bases and J by 7 bases, 9 bases remained unmatched. This CDR3 has 17 amino acids. Germline CDR1 is SGHAT and CDR2 is FQNNGV. The whole variable domain, filled in from reference TRBV11-2 and TRBJ2-4, reads EAGVAQSPRYKIIEKRQSVAFWCNPISGHATLYWYQQILGQGPKLLIQFQNNGVVDDSQLPKDRFSAERLKGVDSTLKIQPAKLEDSAVYLCASSPGLAGGSSNIQYFGAGTRLSVL.

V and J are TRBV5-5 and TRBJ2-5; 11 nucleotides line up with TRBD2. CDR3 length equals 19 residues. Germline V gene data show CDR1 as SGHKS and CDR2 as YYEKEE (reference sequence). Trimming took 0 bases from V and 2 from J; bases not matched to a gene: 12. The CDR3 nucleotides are TGTGCCAGCAGCTTGGAGGCGCTAGCGGGGGGCCCTGGACAAGAGACCCAGTACTTC. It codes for CASSLEALAGGPGQETQYF.

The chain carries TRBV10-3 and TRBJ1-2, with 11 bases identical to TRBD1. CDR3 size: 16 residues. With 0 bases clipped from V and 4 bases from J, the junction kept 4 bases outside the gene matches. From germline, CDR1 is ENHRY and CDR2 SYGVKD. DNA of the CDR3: TGTGCCATCAGTGAGTCCGAGGACAGGGGGCTCTATGGCTACACCTTC. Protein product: CAISESEDRGLYGYTF.

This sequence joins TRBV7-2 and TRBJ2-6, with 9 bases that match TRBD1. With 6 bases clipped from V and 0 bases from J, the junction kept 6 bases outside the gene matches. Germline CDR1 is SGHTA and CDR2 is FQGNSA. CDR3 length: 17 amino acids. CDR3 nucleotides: TGTGCCAGCAGGAACAGGGGGCTCAGCTCTGGGGCCAACGTCCTGACTTTC. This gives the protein CASRNRGLSSGANVLTF.

CDR3 residues: CASSLVQGAGDIQYF. As DNA, the CDR3 is TGTGCCAGCAGTTTGGTTCAGGGGGCGGGGGACATTCAGTACTTC. The rearrangement links TRBV28 to TRBJ2-4, with D perhaps TRBD1 (8 bases). From germline, CDR1 is MDHEN and CDR2 SYDVKM. V was cut by 3 bases and J by 8 bases, with 17 bases left in between. The length of the CDR3 is 15 residues.

The CDR3 DNA is TGCGCCAGCAGCTTTGAGGGGGGGAGCTCCTACGAGCAGTACTTC. This encodes CASSFEGGSSYEQYF. The chain joins TRBV5-1 to TRBJ2-5; TRBD2 is a possible D gene (7 bases). The DNA end favors TRBJ2-7, so the J call may be wrong. The CDR3 has 15 residues. From germline, CDR1 is SGHRS and CDR2 YFSETQ.

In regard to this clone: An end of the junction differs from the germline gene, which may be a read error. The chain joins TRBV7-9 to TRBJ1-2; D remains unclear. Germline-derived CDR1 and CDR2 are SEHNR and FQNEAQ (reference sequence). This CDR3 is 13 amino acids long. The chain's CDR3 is CSSSLSPNYGYTF. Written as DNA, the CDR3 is TGTTCCAGCAGCTTAAGCCCTAACTATGGCTACACCTTC. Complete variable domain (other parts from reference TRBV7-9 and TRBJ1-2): DTGVSQNPRHKITKRGQNVTFRCDPISEHNRLYWYRQTLGQGPEFLTYFQNEAQLEKSRLLSDRFSAERPKGSFSTLEIQRTEQGDSAMYLCSSSLSPNYGYTFGSGTRLTVV.

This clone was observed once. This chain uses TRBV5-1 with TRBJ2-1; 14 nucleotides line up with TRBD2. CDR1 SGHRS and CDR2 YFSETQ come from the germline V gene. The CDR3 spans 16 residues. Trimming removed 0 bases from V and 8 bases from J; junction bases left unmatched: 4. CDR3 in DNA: TGCGCCAGCAGCTTGGGACTAGCGGGGGGGCACGATGAGCAGTTCTTC. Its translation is CASSLGLAGGHDEQFF.

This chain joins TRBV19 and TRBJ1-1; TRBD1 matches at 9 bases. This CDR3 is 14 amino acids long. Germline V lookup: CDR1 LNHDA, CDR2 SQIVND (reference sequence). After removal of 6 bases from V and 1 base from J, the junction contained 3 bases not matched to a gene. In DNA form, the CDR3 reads TGTGCCAGTAGCAGGGGACAGGGGAACACTGAAGCTTTCTTT. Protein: CASSRGQGNTEAFF.

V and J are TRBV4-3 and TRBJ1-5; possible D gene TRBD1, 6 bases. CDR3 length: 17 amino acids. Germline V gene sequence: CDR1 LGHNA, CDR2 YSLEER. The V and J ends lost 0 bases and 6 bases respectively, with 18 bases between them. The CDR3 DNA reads TGCGCCAGCAGCCAAGATTGGGTGCGGCAGGGGCTTCAGCCCCAGCATTTT. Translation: CASSQDWVRQGLQPQHF.

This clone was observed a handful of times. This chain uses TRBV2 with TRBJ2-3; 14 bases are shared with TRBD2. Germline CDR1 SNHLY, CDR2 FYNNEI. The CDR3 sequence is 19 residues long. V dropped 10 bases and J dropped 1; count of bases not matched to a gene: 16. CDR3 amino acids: CATSSGRLAGGRGTDTQYF. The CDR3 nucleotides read TGTGCCACCTCCTCAGGGAGACTAGCGGGGGGGCGGGGCACAGATACGCAGTATTTT.

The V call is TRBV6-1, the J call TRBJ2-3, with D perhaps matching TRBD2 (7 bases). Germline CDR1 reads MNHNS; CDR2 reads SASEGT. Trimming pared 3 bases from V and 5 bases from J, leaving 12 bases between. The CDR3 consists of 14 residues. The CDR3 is CASSDGGAGDTQYF. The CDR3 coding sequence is TGTGCCAGCAGTGATGGGGGGGCGGGAGATACGCAGTATTTT.

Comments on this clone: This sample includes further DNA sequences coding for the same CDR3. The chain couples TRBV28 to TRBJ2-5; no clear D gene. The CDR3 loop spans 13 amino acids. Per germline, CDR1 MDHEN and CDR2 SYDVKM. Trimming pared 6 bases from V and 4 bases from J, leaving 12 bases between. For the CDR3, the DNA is TGTGCCAGCAGCTCCCTGGCTGGAGAGACCCAGTACTTC. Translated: CASSSLAGETQYF. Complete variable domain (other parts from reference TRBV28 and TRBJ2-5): DVKVTQSSRYLVKRTGEKVFLECVQDMDHENMFWYRQDPGLGLRLIYFSYDVKMKEKGDIPEGYSVSREKKERFSLILESASTNQTSMYLCASSSLAGETQYFGPGTRLLVL.

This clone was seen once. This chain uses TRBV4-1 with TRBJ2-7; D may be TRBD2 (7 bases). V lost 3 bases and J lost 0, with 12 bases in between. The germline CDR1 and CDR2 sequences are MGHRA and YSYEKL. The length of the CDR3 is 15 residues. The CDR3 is CASSHRGANSYEQYF. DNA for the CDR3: TGCGCCAGCAGCCACCGGGGGGCGAACTCCTACGAGCAGTACTTC.

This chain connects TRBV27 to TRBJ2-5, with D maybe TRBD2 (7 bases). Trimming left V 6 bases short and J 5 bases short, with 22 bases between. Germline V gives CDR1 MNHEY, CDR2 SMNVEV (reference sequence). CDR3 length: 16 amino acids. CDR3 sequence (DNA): TGTGCCAGCAGCTCACTCCGGGGGCACGGGGGGGAGACCCAGTACTTC. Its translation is CASSSLRGHGGETQYF.

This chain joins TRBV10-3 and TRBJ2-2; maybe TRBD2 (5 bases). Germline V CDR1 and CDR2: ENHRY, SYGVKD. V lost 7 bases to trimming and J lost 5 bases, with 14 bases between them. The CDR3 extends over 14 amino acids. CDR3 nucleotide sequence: TGTGCCATCAATCAGGCTAGCACGACCGGGGAGCTGTTTTTT. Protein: CAINQASTTGELFF.

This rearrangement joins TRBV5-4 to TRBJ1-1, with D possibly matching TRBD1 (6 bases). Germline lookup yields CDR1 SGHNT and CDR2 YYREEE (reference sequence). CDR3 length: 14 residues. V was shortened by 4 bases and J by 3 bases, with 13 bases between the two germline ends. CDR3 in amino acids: CASSPEQGDTEAFF. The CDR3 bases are TGTGCCAGCAGCCCGGAACAGGGAGACACTGAAGCTTTCTTT. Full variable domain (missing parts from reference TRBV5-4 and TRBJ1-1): ETGVTQSPTHLIKTRGQQVTLRCSSQSGHNTVSWYQQALGQGPQFIFQYYREEENGRGNFPPRFSGLQFPNYSSELNVNALELDDSALYLCASSPEQGDTEAFFGQGTRLTVV.

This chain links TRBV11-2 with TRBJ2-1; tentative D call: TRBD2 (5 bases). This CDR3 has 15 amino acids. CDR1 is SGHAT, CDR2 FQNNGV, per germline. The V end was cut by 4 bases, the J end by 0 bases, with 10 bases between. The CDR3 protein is CASSSTGSSYNEQFF. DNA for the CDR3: TGTGCCAGCAGCTCCACGGGGAGCTCCTACAATGAGCAGTTCTTC.

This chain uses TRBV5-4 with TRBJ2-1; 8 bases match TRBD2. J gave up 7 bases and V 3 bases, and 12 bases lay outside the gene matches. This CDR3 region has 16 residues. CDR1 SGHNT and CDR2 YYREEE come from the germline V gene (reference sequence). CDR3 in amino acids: CASSSGGGGRLNEQFF. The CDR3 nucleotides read TGTGCCAGCAGCTCTGGGGGCGGGGGGAGGTTGAATGAGCAGTTCTTC.

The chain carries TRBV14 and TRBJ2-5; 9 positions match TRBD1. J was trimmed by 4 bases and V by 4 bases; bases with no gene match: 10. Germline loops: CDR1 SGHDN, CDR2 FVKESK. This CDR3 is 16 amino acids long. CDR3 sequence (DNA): TGTGCCAGCAGCCCCCGGGACAGGGTACTGAGAGAGACCCAGTACTTC. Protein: CASSPRDRVLRETQYF.

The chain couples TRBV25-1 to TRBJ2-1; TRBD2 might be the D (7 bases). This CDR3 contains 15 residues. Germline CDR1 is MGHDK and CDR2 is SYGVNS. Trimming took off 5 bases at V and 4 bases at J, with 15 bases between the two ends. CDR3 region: CASSKGGDLYNEQFF. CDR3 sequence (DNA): TGTGCCAGCAGTAAAGGGGGGGATTTATACAATGAGCAGTTCTTC. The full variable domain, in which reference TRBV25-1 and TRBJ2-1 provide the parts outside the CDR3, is EADIYQTPRYLVIGTGKKITLECSQTMGHDKMYWYQQDPGMELHLIHYSYGVNSTEKGDLSSESTVSRIRTEHFPLTLESARPSHTSQYLCASSKGGDLYNEQFFGPGTRLTVL.

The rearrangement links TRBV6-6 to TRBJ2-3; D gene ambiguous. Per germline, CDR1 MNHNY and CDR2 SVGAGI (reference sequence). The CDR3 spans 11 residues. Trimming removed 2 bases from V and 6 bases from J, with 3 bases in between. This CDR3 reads CASSYEDTQYF. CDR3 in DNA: TGTGCCAGCAGTTACGAGGATACGCAGTATTTT.

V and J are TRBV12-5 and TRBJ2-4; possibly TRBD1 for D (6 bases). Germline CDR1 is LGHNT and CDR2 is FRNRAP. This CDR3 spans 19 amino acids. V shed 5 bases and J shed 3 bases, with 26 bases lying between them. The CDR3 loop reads CASGPSPYRQARGKNIQYF. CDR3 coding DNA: TGTGCTAGTGGTCCGAGCCCTTATAGACAGGCCAGGGGCAAAAACATTCAGTACTTC.

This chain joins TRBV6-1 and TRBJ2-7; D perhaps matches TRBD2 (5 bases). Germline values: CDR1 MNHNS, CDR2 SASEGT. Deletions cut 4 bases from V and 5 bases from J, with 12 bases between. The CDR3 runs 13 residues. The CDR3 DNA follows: TGTGCCAGCAGTGGCTTCCGGACTGACGAGCAGTACTTC. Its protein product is CASSGFRTDEQYF.

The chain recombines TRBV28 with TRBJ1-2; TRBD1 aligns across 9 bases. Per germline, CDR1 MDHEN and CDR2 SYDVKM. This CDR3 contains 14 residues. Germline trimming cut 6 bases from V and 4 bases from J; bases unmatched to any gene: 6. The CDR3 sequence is CASRVPDRGYGYTF. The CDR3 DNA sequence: TGTGCCAGCAGGGTCCCGGACAGGGGCTATGGCTACACCTTC.

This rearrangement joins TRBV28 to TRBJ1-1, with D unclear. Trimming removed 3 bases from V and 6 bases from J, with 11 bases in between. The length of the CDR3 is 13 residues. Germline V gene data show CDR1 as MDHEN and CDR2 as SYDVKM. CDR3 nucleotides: TGTGCCAGCAGTTTCGGAGCCGACTCTGAAGCTTTCTTT. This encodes CASSFGADSEAFF.

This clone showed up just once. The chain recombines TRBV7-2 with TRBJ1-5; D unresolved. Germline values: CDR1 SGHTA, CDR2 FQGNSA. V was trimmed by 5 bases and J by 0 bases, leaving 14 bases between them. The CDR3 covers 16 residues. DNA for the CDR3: TGTGCCAGCAGCGTCGACACGCAGTATAGCAATCAGCCCCAGCATTTT. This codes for CASSVDTQYSNQPQHF.

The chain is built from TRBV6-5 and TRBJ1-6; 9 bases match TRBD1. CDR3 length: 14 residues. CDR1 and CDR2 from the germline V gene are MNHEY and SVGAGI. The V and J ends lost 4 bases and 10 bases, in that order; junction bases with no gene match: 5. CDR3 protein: CASSSRTGASPLHF. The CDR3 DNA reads TGTGCCAGCAGTTCCCGGACAGGGGCCTCACCCCTCCACTTT.

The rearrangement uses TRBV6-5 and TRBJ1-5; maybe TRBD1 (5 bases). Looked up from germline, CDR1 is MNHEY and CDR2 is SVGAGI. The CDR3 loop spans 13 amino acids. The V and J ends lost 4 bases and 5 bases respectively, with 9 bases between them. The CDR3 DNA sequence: TGTGCCAGCAGTTCGACAGTAGATCAGCCCCAGCATTTT. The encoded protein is CASSSTVDQPQHF.

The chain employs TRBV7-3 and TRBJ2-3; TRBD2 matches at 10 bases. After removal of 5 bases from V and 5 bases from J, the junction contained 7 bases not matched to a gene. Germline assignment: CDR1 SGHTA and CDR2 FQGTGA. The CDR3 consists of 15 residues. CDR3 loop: CASSPAGGPGDTQYF. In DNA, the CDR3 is TGTGCCAGCAGCCCAGCGGGGGGGCCGGGAGATACGCAGTATTTT.

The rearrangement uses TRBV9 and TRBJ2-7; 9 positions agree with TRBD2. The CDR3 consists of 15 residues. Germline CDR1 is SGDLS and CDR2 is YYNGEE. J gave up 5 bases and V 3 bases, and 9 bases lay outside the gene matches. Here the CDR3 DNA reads TGTGCCAGCAGCGCGCGTGGACTAGCGATGGACGAGCAGTACTTC. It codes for CASSARGLAMDEQYF.